The 29 T cell receptor beta chains presented below share a single source sample, sequenced in a study of blood T cell repertoires in COVID-19. Generated by immunoSEQ multiplex PCR, the TCRdb table keeps only in-frame clones and is missing some. The sample gives 360,000 or so clones, over 85% of which show up once; approximately 4.1% is in the top ten. What was sequenced was peripheral blood. The receptors here all came from an older woman with COVID-19, enrolled during active disease.

This clone was found once. The chain is built from TRBV5-5 and TRBJ2-1, with a tentative D call TRBD1 (6 bases). Per the germline V gene, CDR1 is SGHKS and CDR2 is YYEKEE (reference sequence). The CDR3 is 15 amino acids. V was pared by 2 bases and J by 5 bases, with 14 bases between. The CDR3 spells CASSFDRRTDNEQFF. The CDR3 DNA sequence: TGTGCCAGCAGCTTTGACAGGCGGACCGACAATGAGCAGTTCTTC.

This sequence joins TRBV10-3 and TRBJ1-1; a possible D gene is TRBD1 (5 bases). Per germline, CDR1 ENHRY and CDR2 SYGVKD. This CDR3 has 14 residues. V lost 2 bases to trimming and J lost 1 base, with 8 bases between them. In DNA, the CDR3 is TGTGCCATCAGTGAGCCGGGGGGGAACACTGAAGCTTTCTTT. Translating it yields CAISEPGGNTEAFF.

CDR3 DNA: TGTGCCAGCAGCTTGGTCGCCCTGGCCCCTGGAAACACCATATATTTT. It is translated as CASSLVALAPGNTIYF. The rearrangement uses TRBV5-5 and TRBJ1-3, with D unresolved. Trimming removed 0 bases from V and 2 bases from J, with 12 bases in between. Germline-derived CDR1 and CDR2 are SGHKS and YYEKEE (reference sequence). This CDR3 region has 16 residues.

The chain couples TRBV6-5 to TRBJ2-2; D gene unclear. The V gene lost 6 bases and the J gene lost 4 bases, with 9 bases spanning the gap. The CDR3 has 13 amino acids. Germline CDR1 MNHEY, CDR2 SVGAGI. CDR3 region: CASSLTITGELFF. The CDR3 DNA reads TGTGCCAGCAGCCTCACTATCACCGGGGAGCTGTTTTTT.

This clone was counted once. The chain employs TRBV11-2 and TRBJ1-1, with a possible D match to TRBD1 (5 bases). Germline V gives CDR1 SGHAT, CDR2 FQNNGV. This CDR3 region has 12 residues. Trimming left V 5 bases short and J 10 bases short, with 14 bases between. The CDR3 here is CASSRQNSGAFF. The CDR3 nucleotides are TGTGCCAGCAGCCGACAGAACTCAGGAGCTTTCTTT.

The chain has TRBV11-3 and TRBJ2-2; D not certain. Germline CDR1 is SGHNT and CDR2 is YENEEA. This CDR3 spans 15 amino acids. Trimming removed 4 bases at V and 5 bases at J, with 14 bases between. The CDR3 sequence is CASSSPGSRTGELFF. CDR3 DNA: TGTGCCAGCAGCTCCCCCGGGTCCCGAACCGGGGAGCTGTTTTTT.

This clone was counted a single time. This chain joins TRBV28 and TRBJ1-5; 12 bases align to TRBD1. This CDR3 is built from 15 residues. Germline V gene sequence: CDR1 MDHEN, CDR2 SYDVKM. With V trimmed by 6 bases and J by 7 bases, 7 bases remained unmatched. Here the CDR3 DNA reads TGTGCCAGCAGCCGGTCGGGACAGGGGGCCCAGCCCCAGCATTTT. Amino acid sequence: CASSRSGQGAQPQHF.

The V call is TRBV28, the J call TRBJ1-5, with 7 bases that match TRBD1. CDR1 is MDHEN, CDR2 SYDVKM, per germline. Unmatched junction bases numbered 7, after V lost 6 bases and J lost 2 bases. The CDR3 length is 15 residues. CDR3 amino acids: CASSSGQARNQPQHF. The DNA for the CDR3 is TGTGCCAGCAGCTCCGGACAGGCCCGCAATCAGCCCCAGCATTTT.

CDR3 in amino acids: CASNPTGTNYGYTF. The CDR3 DNA reads as TGTGCCAGTAATCCGACAGGGACTAACTATGGCTACACCTTC. The V call is TRBV19, the J call TRBJ1-2; TRBD1 matches at 7 bases. Trimming took 7 bases from V and 0 from J; bases not matched to a gene: 5. Germline-derived CDR1 and CDR2 are LNHDA and SQIVND (reference sequence). There are 14 residues in the CDR3.

This clone was recorded once. CDR3 amino acids: CASSLEAGRGLPTYNEQFF. In DNA form, the CDR3 reads TGCGCCAGCAGCTTGGAGGCGGGTAGAGGCCTTCCTACCTACAATGAGCAGTTCTTC. The chain couples TRBV5-1 to TRBJ2-1, with TRBD2 as a possible D gene (5 bases). CDR1 and CDR2 (germline): SGHRS, YFSETQ. The CDR3 extends over 19 amino acids. Trimming took off 0 bases at V and 2 bases at J, with 21 bases between the two ends. Supplemented by reference TRBV5-1 and TRBJ2-1, the full variable domain reads KAGVTQTPRYLIKTRGQQVTLSCSPISGHRSVSWYQQTPGQGLQFLFEYFSETQRNKGNFPGRFSGRQFSNSRSEMNVSTLELGDSALYLCASSLEAGRGLPTYNEQFFGPGTRLTVL.

The chain uses TRBV19 and TRBJ2-2; 12 bases agree with TRBD2. Germline CDR1 is LNHDA and CDR2 is SQIVND (reference sequence). Trimming cost V 1 base and J 5 bases; bases outside gene matches: 5. The CDR3 has 17 amino acids. CDR3 coding DNA: TGTGCCAGTAGTATAGGGACTAGCGGGGAAGGAACCGGGGAGCTGTTTTTT. This gives the protein CASSIGTSGEGTGELFF.

This clone was seen just once. The gene calls are TRBV28 and TRBJ1-6; possible D gene TRBD1, 6 bases. In germline, CDR1 is MDHEN, CDR2 SYDVKM. This CDR3 has 20 residues. With 6 bases removed from V and 0 bases from J, the gap between germline ends came to 24 bases. Written as DNA, the CDR3 is TGTGCCAGCAGAACCAAATACCGCAGACAGGAGAACTCCTATAATTCACCCCTCCACTTT. As protein: CASRTKYRRQENSYNSPLHF.

The rearrangement uses TRBV19 and TRBJ2-6, with D possibly being TRBD2 (6 bases). Trimming pared 6 bases from V and 0 bases from J, leaving 9 bases between. This CDR3 is built from 15 residues. Germline V gene data show CDR1 as LNHDA and CDR2 as SQIVND (reference sequence). CDR3 amino acids: CASRLGGSGANVLTF. In DNA form, the CDR3 reads TGTGCCAGTAGATTGGGGGGCTCTGGGGCCAACGTCCTGACTTTC.

The V and J genes are TRBV19 and TRBJ1-2, with a possible D match to TRBD1 (6 bases). The CDR3 length is 15 residues. V was shortened by 1 base and J by 4 bases, with 13 bases between the two germline ends. Germline V gene data show CDR1 as LNHDA and CDR2 as SQIVND (reference sequence). CDR3 nucleotides: TGTGCCAGTAGTATAGCCCTGGACAGTGCCTATGGCTACACCTTC. Its protein product is CASSIALDSAYGYTF.

This chain uses TRBV24-1 with TRBJ1-2; D ambiguous. Germline loops: CDR1 KGHDR, CDR2 SFDVKD. Trimming took 8 bases from V and 8 from J, leaving 14 bases between them. The CDR3 length is 12 residues. DNA of the CDR3: TGTGCCACCAAAGCCTACTCGAGGGGCTACACCTTC. It encodes CATKAYSRGYTF.

The chain employs TRBV28 and TRBJ2-2, with 11 positions matching TRBD2. CDR3 length equals 14 residues. V dropped 6 bases and J dropped 9; count of bases not matched to a gene: 6. Per the germline V gene, CDR1 is MDHEN and CDR2 is SYDVKM. CDR3 nucleotides: TGTGCCAGCAGCAGTAGCGGGGGGGCCCGGGAGCTGTTTTTT. It translates to CASSSSGGARELFF.

V gene TRBV27 combines with J gene TRBJ2-7, with 10 bases aligning to TRBD1. Germline trimming cut 2 bases from V and 4 bases from J; bases unmatched to any gene: 5. The CDR3 has 15 amino acids. CDR1 MNHEY and CDR2 SMNVEV come from the germline V gene (reference sequence). CDR3 in DNA: TGTGCCAGCAGTTTAGGGGACAGGGGACGATACGAGCAGTACTTC. Residues: CASSLGDRGRYEQYF.

The gene calls are TRBV5-6 and TRBJ1-4; tentatively, D is TRBD1 (5 bases). CDR1 is SGHDT, CDR2 YYEEEE, per germline. This CDR3 spans 16 amino acids. Trimming pared 1 base from V and 1 base from J, leaving 11 bases between. The CDR3 is CASSLWGEGTNEKLFF. The CDR3 nucleotides read TGTGCCAGCAGCTTGTGGGGGGAAGGAACTAATGAAAAACTGTTTTTT.

This chain uses TRBV11-3 with TRBJ1-1; D perhaps matches TRBD1 (5 bases). CDR1 SGHNT and CDR2 YENEEA come from the germline V gene. This CDR3 contains 12 residues. Trimming took 5 bases from V and 5 from J, leaving 9 bases between them. DNA for the CDR3: TGTGCCAGCAGCAGGGGCAGGACTGAAGCTTTCTTT. Its translation is CASSRGRTEAFF. The whole variable domain, remainder taken from reference TRBV11-3 and TRBJ1-1, is EAGVVQSPRYKIIEKKQPVAFWCNPISGHNTLYWYLQNLGQGPELLIRYENEEAVDDSQLPKDRFSAERLKGVDSTLKIQPAELGDSAVYLCASSRGRTEAFFGQGTRLTVV.

The chain recombines TRBV28 with TRBJ2-5, with D hard to call. V was clipped by 1 base and J by 1 base, with 4 bases between them. Germline CDR1 is MDHEN and CDR2 is SYDVKM. The CDR3 length is 13 residues. The CDR3 region has the DNA TGTGCCAGCAGTTTATTAGTCCAAGAGACCCAGTACTTC. Translated, it gives CASSLLVQETQYF.

This chain connects TRBV10-3 to TRBJ1-5; D not certain. The germline V and J ends were trimmed by 4 bases and 4 bases, with 5 bases remaining between them. The CDR3 sequence is 12 residues long. From germline, CDR1 is ENHRY and CDR2 SYGVKD. DNA for the CDR3: TGTGCCATCAGTGGGGCTAATCAGCCCCAGCATTTT. It encodes CAISGANQPQHF.

The chain combines TRBV7-2 with TRBJ2-1; the D gene is possibly TRBD2 (5 bases). CDR1 is SGHTA, CDR2 FQGNSA, per germline. Trimming took 1 base from V and 3 from J, leaving 10 bases between them. The CDR3 is 15 amino acids. In DNA, the CDR3 is TGTGCCAGCAGCTTAGGTAGCGCCTTCTACAATGAGCAGTTCTTC. It specifies CASSLGSAFYNEQFF.

V and J are TRBV5-1 and TRBJ2-7; 16 bases align to TRBD2. CDR1 is SGHRS and CDR2 is YFSETQ in the germline V gene. The ends lost 3 bases at V and 7 bases at J; junction bases unmatched: 7. The CDR3 has 16 residues. The CDR3 loop reads CASSSGTSGGADEQYF. The DNA of the CDR3 is TGCGCCAGCAGCTCGGGGACTAGCGGGGGGGCTGATGAGCAGTACTTC.

A remark on this clone: This same CDR3 is encoded by further DNA sequences in the sample. The rearrangement joins TRBV10-3 to TRBJ1-2; 7 bases are shared with TRBD1. Trimming took 6 bases from V and 2 from J; bases not matched to a gene: 6. The CDR3 extends over 14 amino acids. Germline V gene data show CDR1 as ENHRY and CDR2 as SYGVKD. The CDR3 bases are TGTGCCATCAGCGAGACAGGGAGCAACTATGGCTACACCTTC. It is translated as CAISETGSNYGYTF.

The chain has TRBV7-9 and TRBJ1-2; 9 nucleotides line up with TRBD1. V shed 4 bases and J 4 bases; nucleotides not matched to a gene: 4. Looked up from germline, CDR1 is SEHNR and CDR2 is FQNEAQ (reference sequence). The CDR3 runs 14 residues. The CDR3 sequence: CASSSMTGGYGYTF. CDR3 in DNA: TGTGCCAGCAGCTCAATGACAGGGGGCTATGGCTACACCTTC.

The chain carries TRBV5-1 and TRBJ2-7; no clear D. The CDR3 length is 14 residues. Germline V gene sequence: CDR1 SGHRS, CDR2 YFSETQ. V lost 1 base, J lost 1 base, and 9 bases lay in between. Written as DNA, the CDR3 is TGCGCCAGCAGCTTGTCGCAGGTTTCCTACGAGCAGTACTTC. This translates into CASSLSQVSYEQYF.

V and J are TRBV9 and TRBJ1-2, with D possibly TRBD1 on 6 matching bases. The CDR3 runs to 14 residues. Germline V CDR1 and CDR2: SGDLS, YYNGEE. Trimming stripped 1 base from V and 8 bases from J, with 15 bases between. The CDR3 DNA is TGTGCCAGCAGCGTAACGGGGGGCCGGGAGGGCTACACCTTC. Translation gives CASSVTGGREGYTF.

The rearrangement uses TRBV9 and TRBJ2-2, with D possibly being TRBD2 (6 bases). Trimming left V 1 base short and J 6 bases short, with 16 bases between. The CDR3 length is 16 residues. The germline V gene has CDR1 SGDLS and CDR2 YYNGEE. The chain's CDR3 is CASSVQGTPYSGELFF. The CDR3 nucleotides are TGTGCCAGCAGCGTACAAGGGACTCCCTATTCCGGGGAGCTGTTTTTT.

The DNA of the CDR3 is TGTGCCAGTAGTATTGTTTCATTCGGCACTGAAGCTTTCTTT. Amino acid sequence: CASSIVSFGTEAFF. The rearrangement links TRBV19 to TRBJ1-1; no reliable D call. V was clipped by 3 bases and J by 4 bases, with 12 bases between them. The CDR3 contains 14 residues. The germline CDR1 and CDR2 sequences are LNHDA and SQIVND (reference sequence).